This T cell receptor (beta chain) comes out of a study of vaccination and CD4 T cells after COVID-19. With the Oncomine TCR Beta short-read assay, DNA from cultured CD4+ T cells was sequenced. Each CDR3 protein gets one entry after TCRdb re-called the PCR reads with MiXCR. The sample records 13,000 to 15,000 distinct CDR3 sequences, 30% being singletons. This clonotype was seen a few times. Its cognate antigen is unknown. Documented treatment: approximately 10-day PBMC culture with coronavirus spike peptide pools or control peptides (ViraFEST assay). There were positive PCR dates ranging from March to December 2020, all predating US Alpha, Beta and Delta variants. Points from the study as a whole: Of the reactive clones in convalescent patients, a median roughly 90% showed up only post-vaccination.

The receptor was isolated from a human donor with COVID-19. Sequencing was carried out using cultured CD4+ T cells from blood.

CDR3 amino acids: CSARAVAGGPGSQYF. Here the CDR3 DNA reads TGCAGTGCTAGAGCGGTTGCGGGGGGGCCGGGGTCGCAGTATTTT. The chain joins TRBV20-1 to TRBJ2-3; 9 bases map to TRBD2. V shed 1 base and J 10 bases; nucleotides not matched to a gene: 12. The CDR3 extends over 15 amino acids. Looked up from germline, CDR1 is DFQATT and CDR2 is SNEGSKA (reference sequence).